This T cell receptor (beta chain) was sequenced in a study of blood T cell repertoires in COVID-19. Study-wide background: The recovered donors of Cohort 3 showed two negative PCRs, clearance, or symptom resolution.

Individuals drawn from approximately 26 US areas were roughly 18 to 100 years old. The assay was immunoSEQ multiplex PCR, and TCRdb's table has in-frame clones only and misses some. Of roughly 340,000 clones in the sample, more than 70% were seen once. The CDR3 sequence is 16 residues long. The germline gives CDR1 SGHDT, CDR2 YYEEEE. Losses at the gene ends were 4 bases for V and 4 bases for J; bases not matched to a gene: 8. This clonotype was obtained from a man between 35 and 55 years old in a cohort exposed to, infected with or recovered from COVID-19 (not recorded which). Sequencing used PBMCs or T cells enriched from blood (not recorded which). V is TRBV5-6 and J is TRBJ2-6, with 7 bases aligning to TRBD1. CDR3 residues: CASSLDRVFGANVLTF. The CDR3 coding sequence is TGTGCCAGCAGCCTCGACAGGGTCTTCGGGGCCAACGTCCTGACTTTC.